This entry is about one TCR beta chain. Using immunoSEQ multiplex PCR, the repertoire was profiled, and TCRdb retains in-frame clones only, with some absent. Here the sample spans 98,000 or so clones, around 87% being singletons. Germline V gene sequence: CDR1 SGHRS, CDR2 YFSETQ. J gave up 9 bases and V 5 bases, and 11 bases lay outside the gene matches. The CDR3 extends over 14 amino acids. The data originate from a study of blood T cell repertoires in COVID-19. This chain joins TRBV5-1 and TRBJ2-1, with 7 positions matching TRBD1. This receptor was identified in a man aged 50 to 59 with acute or convalescent COVID-19. The sequenced sample consisted of peripheral blood. CDR3 in amino acids: CASRQQGNEGEQFF. CDR3 sequence (DNA): TGCGCCAGCAGGCAACAGGGGAATGAAGGTGAGCAGTTCTTC.